The clone carrying this T cell receptor (beta chain) was seen more than once but under ten times. This specimen comes from a study of T cells after yellow fever vaccination. TCRdb fed the 5' RACE reads into MiXCR, producing one record per CDR3 protein. Seen here are 450,000 to 650,000 distinct CDR3 sequences, roughly 12% observed once, and the top ten hold around 15%. After removal of 7 bases from V and 13 bases from J, the junction contained 15 bases not matched to a gene. Germline V lookup: CDR1 SQVTM, CDR2 ANQGSEA. The CDR3 has 13 residues. The V and J genes are TRBV29-1 and TRBJ2-1, with 8 positions matching TRBD1. The material sequenced was PBMCs, taken on the day of the yellow fever booster vaccination. This TCR came from a man in his thirties or forties who received the YFV17D yellow fever vaccine. The CDR3 protein is CSARYDRGAGQFF. CDR3 coding DNA: TGCAGCGCCAGATACGACAGGGGCGCGGGACAGTTCTTC.